These 22 T cell receptor beta chains were sequenced from one sample in a study of graft-versus-host responses after intestinal transplantation. Produced via immunoSEQ multiplex PCR; TCRdb's table is partial and in-frame only. The sample lists about 96,000 clones; 80% to 95% were seen once. Their recognized antigens are unknown. Sequenced here: unstimulated CD4+ T cells sorted from spleen or lymph node cells, sampled before intestinal transplant. These receptors all stem from a human donor who received an intestinal transplant.

The chain links TRBV18 to TRBJ2-7; TRBD2 might be the D (6 bases). The germline CDR1 and CDR2 sequences are KGHSH and LQKENI. The CDR3 is 13 amino acids. Trimming took 6 bases from V and 2 from J, leaving 11 bases between them. CDR3 residues: CASSSGAAYEQYF. The CDR3 bases are TGTGCCAGCTCGTCGGGAGCGGCCTACGAGCAGTACTTC.

The V and J genes are TRBV27 and TRBJ1-2; no definite D call. Germline CDR1 reads MNHEY; CDR2 reads SMNVEV (reference sequence). Trimming stripped 6 bases from V and 8 bases from J, with 16 bases between. CDR3 size: 13 residues. This chain's CDR3 is CASRRAPGEGYTF. CDR3 DNA sequence: TGTGCCAGCAGGCGGGCCCCCGGAGAAGGCTACACCTTC.

The chain links TRBV29-1 to TRBJ2-1, with D maybe TRBD2 (6 bases). The germline V and J ends were trimmed by 3 bases and 0 bases, with 9 bases remaining between them. The CDR3 loop spans 14 amino acids. The V gene's germline CDR1 is SQVTM and CDR2 ANQGSEA. CDR3 nucleotide sequence: TGCAGCGTTGATGGGACTTACTCCTACAATGAGCAGTTCTTC. It yields the protein CSVDGTYSYNEQFF.

V is TRBV30 and J is TRBJ1-6, with 9 nucleotides matching TRBD1. CDR3 size: 12 residues. Germline V gene lookup returns CDR1 GTSNPN and CDR2 SVGIG (reference sequence). The V and J ends lost 8 bases and 7 bases, in that order; junction bases with no gene match: 3. CDR3 coding DNA: TGTGCCGGGGACAGGGTAAATTCACCCCTCCACTTT. This translates into CAGDRVNSPLHF. The whole variable domain, filled in from reference TRBV30 and TRBJ1-6, reads SQTIHQWPATLVQPVGSPLSLECTVEGTSNPNLYWYRQAAGRGLQLLFYSVGIGQISSEVPQNLSASRPQDRQFILSSKKLLLSDSGFYLCAGDRVNSPLHFGNGTRLTVT.

This chain links TRBV7-6 with TRBJ1-3; TRBD1 might be the D (5 bases). The germline V gene has CDR1 SGHVS and CDR2 FNYEAQ. V was pared by 1 base and J by 1 base, with 11 bases between. The CDR3 extends over 16 amino acids. CDR3 region: CASSLGQGLSGNTIYF. The CDR3 DNA follows: TGTGCCAGCAGCTTAGGTCAGGGACTTTCTGGAAACACCATATATTTT.

This chain links TRBV12-5 with TRBJ2-1; 16 nucleotides match TRBD2. Germline V lookup: CDR1 LGHNT, CDR2 FRNRAP. The ends lost 0 bases at V and 0 bases at J; junction bases unmatched: 8. There are 21 residues in the CDR3. CDR3 sequence (DNA): TGTGCTAGTGGTTTGGTAGTGGGACTAGCGGGAGGGCCTTCCTCCTACAATGAGCAGTTCTTC. It encodes CASGLVVGLAGGPSSYNEQFF.

This clone was recorded only once. The gene calls are TRBV18 and TRBJ2-3; tentative D call: TRBD2 (6 bases). Germline CDR1 reads KGHSH; CDR2 reads LQKENI. V lost 4 bases to trimming and J lost 2 bases, with 13 bases between them. The CDR3 spans 15 residues. Here the CDR3 reads CASSLGGLNTDTQYF. The DNA of the CDR3 is TGTGCCAGCTCACTTGGGGGGTTAAACACAGATACGCAGTATTTT.

The rearrangement joins TRBV11-2 to TRBJ2-5; D may be TRBD2 (5 bases). The CDR3 has 13 amino acids. Germline assignment: CDR1 SGHAT and CDR2 FQNNGV. V was clipped by 3 bases and J by 5 bases, with 10 bases between them. For the CDR3, the DNA is TGTGCCAGCAGCTTTGTAGAGCGGGAGACCCAGTACTTC. It codes for CASSFVERETQYF.

The chain joins TRBV30 to TRBJ2-2; D is possibly TRBD1 (7 bases). Germline V gene sequence: CDR1 GTSNPN, CDR2 SVGIG (reference sequence). The CDR3 has 14 amino acids. V lost 4 bases to trimming and J lost 6 bases, with 15 bases between them. As DNA, the CDR3 is TGTGCCTGGAACAACCTCAGGGGGGCCGGGGAGCTGTTTTTT. Encoded protein: CAWNNLRGAGELFF. Complete variable domain (other parts from reference TRBV30 and TRBJ2-2): SQTIHQWPATLVQPVGSPLSLECTVEGTSNPNLYWYRQAAGRGLQLLFYSVGIGQISSEVPQNLSASRPQDRQFILSSKKLLLSDSGFYLCAWNNLRGAGELFFGEGSRLTVL.

The chain is built from TRBV6-1 and TRBJ1-6; the D gene is possibly TRBD1 (5 bases). Germline V gene sequence: CDR1 MNHNS, CDR2 SASEGT. The ends were cut back, 3 bases at V and 7 bases at J, with 7 bases in the middle. The CDR3 has 13 amino acids. The CDR3 nucleotides read TGTGCCAGCAGTGACAGGGTAAATTCACCCCTCCACTTT. Its protein is CASSDRVNSPLHF.

V usage is TRBV7-9 and J usage is TRBJ1-1; D might be TRBD1 (6 bases). The length of the CDR3 is 15 residues. Trimming left V 5 bases short and J 1 base short, with 14 bases between. Germline-derived CDR1 and CDR2 are SEHNR and FQNEAQ (reference sequence). This CDR3 is CASSLGWDKNTEAFF. The CDR3 DNA sequence: TGTGCCAGCAGCCTCGGGTGGGACAAGAACACTGAAGCTTTCTTT.

CDR3 bases: TGTGCCAGCAGCTTAGGACAGCACAATGAGCAGTTCTTC. This codes for CASSLGQHNEQFF. The chain combines TRBV7-9 with TRBJ2-1; weak D call: TRBD1 (5 bases). Germline V gene data show CDR1 as SEHNR and CDR2 as FQNEAQ (reference sequence). The CDR3 consists of 13 residues. V lost 1 base and J lost 5, with 6 bases in between.

The V gene is TRBV7-9, the J gene TRBJ2-2, with a weak D call TRBD2 (5 bases). The ends were cut back, 2 bases at V and 6 bases at J, with 10 bases in the middle. The CDR3 is made up of 14 amino acids. CDR1 and CDR2 (germline): SEHNR, FQNEAQ (reference sequence). The CDR3 loop reads CASSLSSRAGELFF. CDR3 DNA: TGTGCCAGCAGCTTATCTTCGAGGGCCGGGGAGCTGTTTTTT.

The chain has TRBV6-6 and TRBJ2-7; TRBD2 might be the D (5 bases). The germline CDR1 and CDR2 sequences are MNHNY and SVGAGI (reference sequence). V lost 10 bases, J lost 3 bases, and 19 bases lay in between. There are 14 residues in the CDR3. This chain's CDR3 is CAITTGLINYEQYF. In DNA form, the CDR3 reads TGTGCCATTACGACCGGACTGATCAACTACGAGCAGTACTTC.

This chain links TRBV30 with TRBJ2-7; 9 bases are a match to TRBD1. Germline assignment: CDR1 GTSNPN and CDR2 SVGIG (reference sequence). There are 14 residues in the CDR3. The J segment lost 2 bases and the V segment lost 2 bases, leaving 4 bases of the junction unmatched. In DNA, the CDR3 is TGTGCCTGGAGTACCGGGACAGGGCCCTACGAGCAGTACTTC. Translated: CAWSTGTGPYEQYF. The full variable domain, with the rest looked up from reference TRBV30 and TRBJ2-7, is SQTIHQWPATLVQPVGSPLSLECTVEGTSNPNLYWYRQAAGRGLQLLFYSVGIGQISSEVPQNLSASRPQDRQFILSSKKLLLSDSGFYLCAWSTGTGPYEQYFGPGTRLTVT.

This chain joins TRBV5-4 and TRBJ2-6, with D perhaps matching TRBD2 (5 bases). Germline CDR1 reads SGHNT; CDR2 reads YYREEE (reference sequence). Trimming removed 1 base from V and 1 base from J, with 9 bases in between. The CDR3 covers 16 residues. The CDR3 region has the DNA TGTGCCAGCAGCTTGCCGCGGGTTTCTGGGGCCAACGTCCTGACTTTC. Its protein is CASSLPRVSGANVLTF.

The chain links TRBV9 to TRBJ2-5; 8 bases match TRBD1. Germline V gene data show CDR1 as SGDLS and CDR2 as YYNGEE. The V segment lost 2 bases and the J segment 3 bases; nucleotides outside the gene matches: 6. There are 15 residues in the CDR3. Here the CDR3 DNA reads TGTGCCAGCAGCGTCGGCAGGGGGCTTGAAGAGACCCAGTACTTC. It encodes CASSVGRGLEETQYF.

V is TRBV5-4 and J is TRBJ2-7; D is unresolved. The CDR3 is 11 amino acids. V lost 2 bases and J 3 bases, leaving 3 bases between the germline ends. Germline CDR1 and CDR2: SGHNT and YYREEE (reference sequence). CDR3 region: CASSFRYEQYF. In DNA, the CDR3 is TGTGCCAGCAGCTTCCGCTACGAGCAGTACTTC.

This chain connects TRBV4-2 to TRBJ2-5; D ambiguous. This CDR3 contains 14 residues. The V end was cut by 0 bases, the J end by 5 bases, with 10 bases between. The germline gives CDR1 LGHNA, CDR2 YNFKEQ. DNA for the CDR3: TGTGCCAGCAGCCAAGATCTAACGCGGGAGACCCAGTACTTC. This encodes CASSQDLTRETQYF.

The rearrangement links TRBV5-4 to TRBJ2-3; 11 nucleotides agree with TRBD2. The CDR3 contains 15 residues. V was clipped by 7 bases and J by 2 bases; unmatched bases: 6. The germline CDR1 and CDR2 sequences are SGHNT and YYREEE (reference sequence). This CDR3 reads CASGRTSGYTDTQYF. Here the CDR3 DNA reads TGTGCCAGCGGGCGGACTAGCGGGTACACAGATACGCAGTATTTT.

This chain links TRBV6-1 with TRBJ1-1; D is uncertain. From germline, CDR1 is MNHNS and CDR2 SASEGT. V was clipped by 5 bases and J by 4 bases, with 11 bases between them. The CDR3 is 13 residues long. The CDR3 DNA reads as TGTGCCAGCAGTCTGCGACTGGGCACTGAAGCTTTCTTT. Its protein product is CASSLRLGTEAFF.

This chain uses TRBV28 with TRBJ2-2; 11 bases fit TRBD1. The CDR3 spans 15 residues. V dropped 7 bases and J dropped 2; count of bases not matched to a gene: 3. Per germline, CDR1 MDHEN and CDR2 SYDVKM. The chain's CDR3 is CASIGQGANTGELFF. CDR3 nucleotides: TGTGCCAGCATAGGACAGGGGGCAAACACCGGGGAGCTGTTTTTT.